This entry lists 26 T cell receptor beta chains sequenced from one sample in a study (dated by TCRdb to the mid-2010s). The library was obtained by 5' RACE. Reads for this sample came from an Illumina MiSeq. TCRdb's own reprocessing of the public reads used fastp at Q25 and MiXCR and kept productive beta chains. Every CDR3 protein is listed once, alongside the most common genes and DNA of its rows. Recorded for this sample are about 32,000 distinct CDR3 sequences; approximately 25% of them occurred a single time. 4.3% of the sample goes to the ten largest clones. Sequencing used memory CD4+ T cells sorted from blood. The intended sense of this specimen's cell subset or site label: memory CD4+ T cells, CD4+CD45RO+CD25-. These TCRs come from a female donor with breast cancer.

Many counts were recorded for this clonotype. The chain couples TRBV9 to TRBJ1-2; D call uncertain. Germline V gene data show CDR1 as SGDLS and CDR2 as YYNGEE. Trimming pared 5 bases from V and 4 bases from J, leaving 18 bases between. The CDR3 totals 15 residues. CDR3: CASSPSHTRSYGYTF. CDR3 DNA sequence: TGTGCCAGCAGTCCCTCTCACACCCGTTCCTATGGCTACACCTTC.

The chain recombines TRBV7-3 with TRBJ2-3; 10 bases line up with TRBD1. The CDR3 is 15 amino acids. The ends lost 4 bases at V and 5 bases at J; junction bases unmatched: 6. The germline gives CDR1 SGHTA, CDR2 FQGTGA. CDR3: CASSSGTGVKDTQYF. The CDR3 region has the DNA TGTGCCAGCAGCTCAGGGACAGGGGTAAAAGATACGCAGTATTTT.

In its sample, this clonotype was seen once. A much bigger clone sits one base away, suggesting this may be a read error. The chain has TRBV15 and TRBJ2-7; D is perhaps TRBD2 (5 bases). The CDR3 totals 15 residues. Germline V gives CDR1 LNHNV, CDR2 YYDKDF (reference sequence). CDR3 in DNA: TGTGCCGCCAGCAGAACGGGCCGGGGCTCCTACGAGCAGTACTTC. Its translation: CAASRTGRGSYEQYF.

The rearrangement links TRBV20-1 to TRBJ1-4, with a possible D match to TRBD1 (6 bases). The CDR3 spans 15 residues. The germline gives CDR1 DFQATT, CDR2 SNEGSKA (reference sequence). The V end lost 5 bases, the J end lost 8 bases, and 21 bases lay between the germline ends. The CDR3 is CSALSRGGDGEKLFF. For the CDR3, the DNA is TGCAGTGCTCTTAGCAGGGGAGGGGACGGGGAAAAACTGTTTTTT.

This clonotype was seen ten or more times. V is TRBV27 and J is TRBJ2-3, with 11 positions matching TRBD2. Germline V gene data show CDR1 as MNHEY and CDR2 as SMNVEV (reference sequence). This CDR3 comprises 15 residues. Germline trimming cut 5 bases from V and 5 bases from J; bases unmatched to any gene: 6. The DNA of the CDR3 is TGTGCCAGCAGTCACACTAGCGGGAGAGAAGATACGCAGTATTTT. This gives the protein CASSHTSGREDTQYF.

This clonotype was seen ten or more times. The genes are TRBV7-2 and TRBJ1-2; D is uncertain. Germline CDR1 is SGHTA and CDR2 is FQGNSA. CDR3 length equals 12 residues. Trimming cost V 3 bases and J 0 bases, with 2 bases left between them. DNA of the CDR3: TGTGCCAGCAGCTTGGCTAACTATGGCTACACCTTC. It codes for CASSLANYGYTF. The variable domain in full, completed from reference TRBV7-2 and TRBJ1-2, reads GAGVSQSPSNKVTEKGKDVELRCDPISGHTALYWYRQSLGQGLEFLIYFQGNSAPDKSGLPSDRFSAERTGGSVSTLTIQRTQQEDSAVYLCASSLANYGYTFGSGTRLTVV.

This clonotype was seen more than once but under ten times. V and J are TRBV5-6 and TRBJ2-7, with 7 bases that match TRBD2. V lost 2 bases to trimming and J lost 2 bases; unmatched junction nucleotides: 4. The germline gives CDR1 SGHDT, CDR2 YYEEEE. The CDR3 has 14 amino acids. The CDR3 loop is CASSLSAGPYEQYF. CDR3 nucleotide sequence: TGTGCCAGCAGCTTATCAGCGGGGCCCTACGAGCAGTACTTC.

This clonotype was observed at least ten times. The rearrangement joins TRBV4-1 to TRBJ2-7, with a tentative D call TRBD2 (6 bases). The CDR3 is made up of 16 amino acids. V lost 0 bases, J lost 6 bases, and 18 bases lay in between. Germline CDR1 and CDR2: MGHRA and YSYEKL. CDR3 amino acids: CASSQDGGVGRGEQYF. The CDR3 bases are TGCGCCAGCAGCCAAGATGGAGGGGTGGGGCGCGGCGAGCAGTACTTC.

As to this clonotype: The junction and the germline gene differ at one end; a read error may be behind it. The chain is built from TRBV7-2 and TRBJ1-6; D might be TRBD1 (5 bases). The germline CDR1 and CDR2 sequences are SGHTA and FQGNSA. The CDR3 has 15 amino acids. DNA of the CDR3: TGTGCCAGCAGTTCCTCGGGACTGAAAAATTCGCCCCTCCACTTT. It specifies CASSSSGLKNSPLHF.

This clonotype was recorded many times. As DNA, the CDR3 is TGCGCCAGCAGCGTAGCATACCCGGATACGCAGTATTTT. This gives the protein CASSVAYPDTQYF. The chain links TRBV5-1 to TRBJ2-3, with D uncertain. The CDR3 has 13 amino acids. V gave up 4 bases and J gave up 6 bases, with 12 bases separating them. Per germline, CDR1 SGHRS and CDR2 YFSETQ.

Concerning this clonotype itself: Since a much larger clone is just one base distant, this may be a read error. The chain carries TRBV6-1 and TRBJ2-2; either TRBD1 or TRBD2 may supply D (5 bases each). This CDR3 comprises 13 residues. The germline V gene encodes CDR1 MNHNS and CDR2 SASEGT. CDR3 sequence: CASIAEGTGELLF. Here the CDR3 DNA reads TGTGCCAGCATTGCAGAGGGGACCGGGGAGCTGCTTTTT.

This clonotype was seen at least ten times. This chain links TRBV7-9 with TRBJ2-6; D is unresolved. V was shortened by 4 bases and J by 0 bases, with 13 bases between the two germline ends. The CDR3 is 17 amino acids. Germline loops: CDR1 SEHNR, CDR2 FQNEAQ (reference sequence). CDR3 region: CASSSDLWDSGANVLTF. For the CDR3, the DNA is TGTGCCAGCAGCTCCGATCTGTGGGACTCTGGGGCCAACGTCCTGACTTTC.

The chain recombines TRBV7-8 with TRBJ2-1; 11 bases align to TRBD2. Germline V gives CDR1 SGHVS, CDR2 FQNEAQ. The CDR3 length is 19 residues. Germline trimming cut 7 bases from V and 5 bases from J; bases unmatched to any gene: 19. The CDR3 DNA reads TGTGCCAGCATTCGGGGGATTGCGACTAGCGGGACGGAGAACAATGAGCAGTTCTTC. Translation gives CASIRGIATSGTENNEQFF.

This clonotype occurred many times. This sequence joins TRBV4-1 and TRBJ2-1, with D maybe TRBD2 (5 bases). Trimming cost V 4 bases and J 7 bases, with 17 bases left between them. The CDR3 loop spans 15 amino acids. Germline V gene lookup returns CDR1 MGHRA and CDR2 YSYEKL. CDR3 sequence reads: CASSPTRQPGNEQFF. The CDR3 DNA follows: TGCGCCAGCAGCCCTACACGACAACCGGGGAATGAGCAGTTCTTC.

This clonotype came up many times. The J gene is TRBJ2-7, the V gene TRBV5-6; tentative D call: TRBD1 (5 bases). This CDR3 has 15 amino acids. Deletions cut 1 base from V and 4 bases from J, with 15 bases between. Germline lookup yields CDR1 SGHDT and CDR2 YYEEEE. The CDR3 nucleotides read TGTGCCAGCAGCTTGAGGTCCAGGGTAACTTACGAGCAGTACTTC. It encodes CASSLRSRVTYEQYF.

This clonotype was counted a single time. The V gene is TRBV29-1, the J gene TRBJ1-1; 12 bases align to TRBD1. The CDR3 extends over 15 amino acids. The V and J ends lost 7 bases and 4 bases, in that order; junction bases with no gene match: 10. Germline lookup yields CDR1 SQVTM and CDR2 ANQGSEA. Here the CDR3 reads CSGGQGARIGTEAFF. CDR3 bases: TGCAGCGGGGGACAGGGGGCGCGAATTGGCACTGAAGCTTTCTTT.

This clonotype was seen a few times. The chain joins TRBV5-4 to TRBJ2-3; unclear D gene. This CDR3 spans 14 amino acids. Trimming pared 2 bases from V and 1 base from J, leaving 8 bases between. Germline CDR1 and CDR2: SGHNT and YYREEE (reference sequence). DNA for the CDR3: TGTGCCAGCAGCTTCTTAGTGGGCACAGATACGCAGTATTTT. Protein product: CASSFLVGTDTQYF. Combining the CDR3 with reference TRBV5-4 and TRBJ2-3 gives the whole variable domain ETGVTQSPTHLIKTRGQQVTLRCSSQSGHNTVSWYQQALGQGPQFIFQYYREEENGRGNFPPRFSGLQFPNYSSELNVNALELDDSALYLCASSFLVGTDTQYFGPGTRLTVL.

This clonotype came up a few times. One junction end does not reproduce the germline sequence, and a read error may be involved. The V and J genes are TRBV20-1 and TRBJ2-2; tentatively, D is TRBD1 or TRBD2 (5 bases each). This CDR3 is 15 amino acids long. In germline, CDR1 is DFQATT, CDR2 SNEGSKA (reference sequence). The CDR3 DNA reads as TGCAGTGCTAGAGATGTAGGGACCAGCGCCGGGGAGCCGTTTTTT. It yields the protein CSARDVGTSAGEPFF.

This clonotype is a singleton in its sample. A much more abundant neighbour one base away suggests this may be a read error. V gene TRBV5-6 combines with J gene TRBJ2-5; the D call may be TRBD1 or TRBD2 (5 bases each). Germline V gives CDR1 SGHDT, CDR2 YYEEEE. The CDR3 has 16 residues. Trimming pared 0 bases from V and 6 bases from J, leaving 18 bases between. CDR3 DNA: TGTGCCAGCAGCTTGGGGACGAGGGCTGGGGGAAAGACCCAGTACTTC. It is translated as CASSLGTRAGGKTQYF. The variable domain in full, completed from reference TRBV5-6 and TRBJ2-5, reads DAGVTQSPTHLIKTRGQQVTLRCSPKSGHDTVSWYQQALGQGPQFIFQYYEEEERQRGNFPDRFSGHQFPNYSSELNVNALLLGDSALYLCASSLGTRAGGKTQYFGPGTRLLVL.

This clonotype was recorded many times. The CDR3 reads CASSHLDVLHF. CDR3 coding DNA: TGTGCCAGCAGCCATCTTGATGTCCTCCACTTT. The J gene is TRBJ1-6, the V gene TRBV14; the D is unclear. Trimming stripped 3 bases from V and 15 bases from J, with 9 bases between. CDR1 SGHDN and CDR2 FVKESK come from the germline V gene. CDR3 size: 11 residues.

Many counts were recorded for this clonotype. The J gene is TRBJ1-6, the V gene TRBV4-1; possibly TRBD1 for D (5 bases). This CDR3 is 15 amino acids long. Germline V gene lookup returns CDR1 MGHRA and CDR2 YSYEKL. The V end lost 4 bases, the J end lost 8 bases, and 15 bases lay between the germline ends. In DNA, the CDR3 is TGCGCCAGCAGCCTCAGACAGAAAAATTATTCACCCCTCCACTTT. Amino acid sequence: CASSLRQKNYSPLHF.

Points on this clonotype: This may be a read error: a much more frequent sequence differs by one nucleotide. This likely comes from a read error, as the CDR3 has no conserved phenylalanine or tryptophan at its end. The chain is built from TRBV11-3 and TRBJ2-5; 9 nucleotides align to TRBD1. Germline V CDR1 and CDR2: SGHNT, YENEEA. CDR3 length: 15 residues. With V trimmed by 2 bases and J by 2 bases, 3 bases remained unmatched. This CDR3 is CASSLRDRVQETQYS. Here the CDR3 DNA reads TGTGCCAGCAGCTTAAGGGACAGGGTACAAGAGACCCAGTACTCC.

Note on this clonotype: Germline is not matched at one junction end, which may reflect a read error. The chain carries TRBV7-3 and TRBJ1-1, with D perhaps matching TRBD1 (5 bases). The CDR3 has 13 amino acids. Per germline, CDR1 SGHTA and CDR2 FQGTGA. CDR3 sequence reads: CASSLPGNAEAFF. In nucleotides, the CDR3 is TGTGCCAGCAGCTTACCAGGGAACGCTGAAGCTTTCTTT.

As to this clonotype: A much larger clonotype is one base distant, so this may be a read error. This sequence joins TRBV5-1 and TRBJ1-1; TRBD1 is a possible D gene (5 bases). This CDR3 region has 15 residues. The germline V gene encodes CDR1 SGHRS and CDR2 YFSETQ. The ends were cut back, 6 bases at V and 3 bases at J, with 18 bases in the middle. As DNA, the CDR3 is TGCGCCAGCACGACGACAGAAGTTGGGGACACTGAAGCTTTCTTT. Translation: CASTTTEVGDTEAFF.

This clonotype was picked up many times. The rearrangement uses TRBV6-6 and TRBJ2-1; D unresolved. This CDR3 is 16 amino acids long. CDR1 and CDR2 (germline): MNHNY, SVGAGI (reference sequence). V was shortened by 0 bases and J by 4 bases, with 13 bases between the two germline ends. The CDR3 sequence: CASSYSIGQLYNEQFF. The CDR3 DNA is TGTGCCAGCAGTTACTCGATTGGGCAATTATACAATGAGCAGTTCTTC.

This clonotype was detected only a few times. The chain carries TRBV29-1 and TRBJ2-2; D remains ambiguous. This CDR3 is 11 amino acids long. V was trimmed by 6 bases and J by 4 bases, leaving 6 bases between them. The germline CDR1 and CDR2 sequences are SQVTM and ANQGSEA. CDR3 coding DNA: TGCAGCGTCATTTTCACCGGGGAGCTGTTTTTT. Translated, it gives CSVIFTGELFF.